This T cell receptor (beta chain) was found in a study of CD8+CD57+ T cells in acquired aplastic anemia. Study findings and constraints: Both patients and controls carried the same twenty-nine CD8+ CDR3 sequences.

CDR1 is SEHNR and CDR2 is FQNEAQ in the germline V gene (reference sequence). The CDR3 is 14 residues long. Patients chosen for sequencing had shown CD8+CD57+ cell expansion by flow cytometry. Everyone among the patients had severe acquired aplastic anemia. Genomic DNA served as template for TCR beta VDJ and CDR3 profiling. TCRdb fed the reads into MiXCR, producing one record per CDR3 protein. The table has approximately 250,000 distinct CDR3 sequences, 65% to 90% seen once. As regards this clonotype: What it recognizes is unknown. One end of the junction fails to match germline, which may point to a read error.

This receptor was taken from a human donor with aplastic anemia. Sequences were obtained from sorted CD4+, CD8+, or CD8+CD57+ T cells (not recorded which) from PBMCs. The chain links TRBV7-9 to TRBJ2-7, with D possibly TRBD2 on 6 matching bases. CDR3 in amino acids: CASSSAEGQFVRPF. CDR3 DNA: TGTGCCAGCTCCTCCGCGGAGGGTCAGTTCGTCCGGCCATTC.